This T cell receptor (beta chain) was sequenced in a study of cytomegalovirus exposure and HLA in healthy donors (dated by TCRdb to 2015 to 2018). For context, the study as a whole: According to an earlier analysis of 550 to 700 of the donors, about 179 million T cells yielded some 110 million unique TCR beta sequences and roughly 280 Gb of sequence data. Roughly 300 gigabases of sequencing data and tens of millions of unique TCR sequences were included in an early release covering roughly 700 HLA-typed donors. The genetic ancestry cluster associated with self-reported Caucasian donors included 70% to 85% of the approximately 400 genotyped donors. The aim of the study was to test whether cataloging public T cell receptors could identify signatures of past pathogen exposure. The study profiled the T cell repertoires of approximately 700 subjects by immunosequencing and related them to cytomegalovirus serostatus. A separate validation cohort of 100 to 150 different subjects was used in addition to the roughly 670-subject first cohort. The study combined high-throughput TCR immunosequencing, statistical association of individual TCRs with disease status, and machine learning to predict cytomegalovirus infection status. To study patterns of TCR occurrence, a later analysis re-analyzed previously published TCR beta repertoires from more than 550 donors and added high-resolution HLA genotyping. Rather than using new phenotypic data, the later analysis identified candidate immune exposures from TCR beta sequences and from how often those sequences occurred across donors. To decide whether each TCR beta V gene segment behaved as functional or pseudogenic, an earlier analysis of fewer than 750 of the donors relied on high-throughput TCR beta sequencing. Alongside the repertoire data, information on donor age, sex, ethnicity and CMV serostatus was compiled. In a later genetic analysis, genome-wide SNP genotypes for about 65% of the roughly 670 donors were used, and that subset was treated as a discovery cohort. All discovery cohort repertoires had been generated using a single sequencing platform. Both class I and class II loci were covered by HLA typing, at four-digit resolution. Typing coverage varied by locus: about 629-630 donors for A, B, C, DRB1 and DQB1; some 520 for DQA1; more than 600 for DPA1; some 470 for DPB1. Four to six DR-DQ haplotypes were handled as single units for association and clustering, since linkage in the cohort was strong. Among a few hundred genotyped donors of the cohort, an average of roughly 240,000 unique TCR beta nucleotide sequences were sequenced per donor, roughly 20% of them non-productive.

Library preparation was by the immunoSEQ multiplex PCR assay. The multiplex PCR relied on a mix of 60 forward primers for TCR Vbeta segments and 13 reverse primers for TCR Jbeta segments. Amplification of the CDR3 region of rearranged TCR beta genes was performed with a multiplex PCR assay on genomic DNA. The Illumina HiSeq System was used to sequence the amplified TCR beta libraries as 87-base-pair reads. As for the authors' bioinformatics: In a later analysis, tens of millions of unique TCR beta chains were counted across the 650 to 750 repertoires, and roughly 10 million of these chains were shared by at least two donors. Raw reads were error-corrected and collapsed into unique sequences by a nearest-neighbor algorithm in which closely related sequences were merged to remove PCR and sequencing errors. Alignment of CDR3 sequences to IMGT reference sequences was used to assign V, D and J gene segments. For a sequence to be retained, a match of at least six nucleotides was required to both a V gene segment and a J gene segment. Rearrangements were called productive when the CDR3 lacked stop codons and stayed in frame with V and J; all others were non-productive. Following IMGT convention, CDR3 was defined as the stretch from the second conserved V-encoded cysteine up to the conserved J-encoded phenylalanine. The earlier analysis of some 600 of the donors excluded sequences that lacked an unambiguous match to a single V gene segment. An earlier analysis of about 600 of the donors called V segments functional above 56.7% productive rearrangements and segregating when the between-donor standard deviation exceeded 5%. A statistical classification framework was built to diagnose cytomegalovirus status from the catalog of TCR beta chain sequences. In a later analysis, V and J genes were assigned by comparing TCR nucleotide sequences against IMGT/GENE-DB human TR gene sequences. In a later analysis, CDR3 sequences and most-parsimonious VDJ recombination scenarios were assigned using the TCRdist pipeline. In a later analysis, each TCR beta chain was defined by its CDR3 amino acid sequence together with its V-gene family, and reads lacking a unique V-gene family were excluded. A later analysis removed 592 highly shared, low-generation-probability nucleotide sequences to deal with suspected cross-contamination and a sequencing artifact. In a later analysis, a clonal expansion index was calculated for each public chain from normalized within-repertoire ranks of inferred template counts. In a later analysis, generation probabilities were computed with a VDJ recombination model fitted to out-of-frame rearrangements, and the resulting probabilities were checked against IGoR. In a later analysis, hypergeometric tests were used to score TCR-TCR, TCR-HLA and TCR-CMV co-occurrence, with a repertoire-size bias correction applied to TCR pairs. A later analysis estimated false discovery rates by permuting HLA or CMV assignments 20 times. In a later analysis, co-occurring TCRs were grouped using DBSCAN, and TCRdist sequence similarity was added for clustering within HLA-allele-positive subsets. Co-occurrence clustering excluded repertoires with fewer than 30,000 or more than 120,000 public chains, plus five with anomalous nucleotide sharing. The table comes from immuneACCESS by way of TCRdb, which keeps in-frame sequences with V and J called. Part of the clones is missing from these tables; in studies checked, under half for an unresolved V gene and the rest for unknown reasons. That table supplies the V and J calls and clone size; D and trimming were determined from the DNA. The sample data list 100,000 to 150,000 clones, and 80% of these were observed just once. The ten largest make up under 3% of the sample.

Worth noting for this clone: It lacks a known antigen. No clone much larger than this one lies a single base away; base qualities are absent.

Sequences LNHDA (CDR1) and SQIVND (CDR2) are obtained from the germline V gene (reference sequence). V is pared back by 2 bases and J by 2 bases, with 13 bases lying between the germline termini. The CDR3 spans 16 residues, from the cysteine through the phenylalanine. The sequence is cut down to CDR3 DNA, 48 bases in frame from base 1. What the work shows at the level of the full study, not this receptor alone: A group of highly shared sequence variants was considered likely to be a technical artifact of the sequencing pipeline. The authors suggested that the approach could potentially be generalized to other disease states and immunological phenotypes. Most CMV-associated TCR beta chains appeared to be HLA-restricted in a later analysis, and the HLA associations seemed to be driven largely by CMV exposure. In a later analysis, 15,000 to 20,000 TCR beta sequences were associated with specific HLA alleles at a false discovery rate of 0.05. Because HLA typing was unavailable for some donors at each locus, only the typed subset was used in association tests. The classifier was reported to diagnose cytomegalovirus status with high specificity and sensitivity in both the original and validation cohorts. The cohort was sequenced for TCR beta chains only, and without alpha or paired-chain data the features that could be detected were limited. The earlier analysis of approximately 560 of the donors excluded around 17 rarely observed V segments, including chromosome 9 orphons, because counts were too low. In an earlier analysis of around 500 of the donors, most TCR beta V segments appeared in productive rearrangements about 87% or about 30% of the time, broadly matching IMGT annotations. In a later analysis, several top co-occurrence clusters were reported to appear linked to parvovirus B19, influenza, CMV and Epstein-Barr virus. The study gave a list of some 150 TCR beta chains associated with cytomegalovirus. The only immune exposure information available for the cohort was CMV serostatus. Roughly uniform sequencing depth across donors was assumed in presence/absence analyses, although this assumption may not hold. In vitro tests confirmed that a few of the cytomegalovirus-associated TCR beta chains recognize cytomegalovirus antigens. While some public TCRs were present in many individuals, most TCR sequences turned up only very rarely across donors. V-gene and J-gene trimming of TCR beta chains was associated with a missense DCLRE1C variant in a later genetic analysis, and the association was replicated in an independent cohort. Correlated functional status among segregating V segments might be attributable to linkage disequilibrium, but an unknown experimental factor could not be ruled out. Strong co-occurrence of HLA alleles, especially DR and DQ, made assigning TCR associations to individual alleles difficult. A further reported finding was that TCR beta sequences accurately predicted the HLA-A and HLA-B alleles for most subjects in the first cohort. According to a later genetic analysis, donors in an Asian-associated ancestry cluster had fewer N-insertions in productive TCRs than the approximately 700-donor mean. In a later analysis, HLA-associated TCR beta chains were found to be more clonally expanded and to have lower generation probabilities than equally common non-associated chains. A later analysis found that TCR association rates varied across HLA loci, with DRB1 alleles showing the most associated TCRs and HLA-C alleles the fewest. Some IMGT-functional V segments, including TRBV6-2 and TRBV6-3, could not be distinguished by the 87-base-pair reads and were therefore excluded.

In total, roughly 670 healthy bone marrow donors made up the cohort. At the time of sampling, every cohort member was nominally healthy, though immune exposures that went unrecorded were likely present. The donor was CMV seronegative and was included in the group of several hundred seronegative cohort members. Each donor provided a peripheral blood sample, and peripheral blood mononuclear cells were used for TCR beta sequencing. Genomic DNA was extracted from the blood cell samples with the Qiagen DNeasy Blood Extraction Kit. The V and J genes are TRBV19 and TRBJ1-5; tentative D gene TRBD1, with 6 bases matching. This sequence was found in a man aged 30-40 years in good health and CMV-seronegative. Source material: PBMCs. The DNA is TGTGCCAGTAGTATATACCCCAACAGGGGCAATCAGCCCCAGCATTTT. Translated, it reads CASSIYPNRGNQPQHF.